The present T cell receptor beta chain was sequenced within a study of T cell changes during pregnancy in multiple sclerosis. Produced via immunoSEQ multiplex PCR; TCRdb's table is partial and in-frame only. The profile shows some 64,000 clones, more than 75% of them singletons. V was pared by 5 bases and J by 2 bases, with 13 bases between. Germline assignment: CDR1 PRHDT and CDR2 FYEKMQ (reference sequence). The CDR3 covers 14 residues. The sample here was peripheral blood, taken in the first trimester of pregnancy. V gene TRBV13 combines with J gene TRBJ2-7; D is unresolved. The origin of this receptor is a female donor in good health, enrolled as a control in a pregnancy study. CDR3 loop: CASSRFQVPYEQYF. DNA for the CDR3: TGTGCCAGCAGCCGCTTCCAGGTACCCTACGAGCAGTACTTC.